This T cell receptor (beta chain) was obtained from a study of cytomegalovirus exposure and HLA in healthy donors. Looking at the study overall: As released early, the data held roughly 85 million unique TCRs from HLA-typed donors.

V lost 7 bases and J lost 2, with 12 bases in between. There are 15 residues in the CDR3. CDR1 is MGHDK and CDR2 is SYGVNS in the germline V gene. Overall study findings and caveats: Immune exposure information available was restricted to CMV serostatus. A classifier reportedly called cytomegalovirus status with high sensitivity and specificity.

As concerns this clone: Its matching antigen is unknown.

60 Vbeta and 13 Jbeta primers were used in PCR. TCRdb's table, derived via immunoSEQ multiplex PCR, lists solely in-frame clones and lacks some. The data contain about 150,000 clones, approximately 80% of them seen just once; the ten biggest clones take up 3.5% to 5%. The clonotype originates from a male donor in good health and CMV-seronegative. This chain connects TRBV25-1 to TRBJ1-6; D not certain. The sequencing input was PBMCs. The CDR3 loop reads CASTPGVAYNSPLHF. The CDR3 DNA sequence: TGTGCCAGCACCCCGGGTGTTGCCTATAATTCACCCCTCCACTTT.